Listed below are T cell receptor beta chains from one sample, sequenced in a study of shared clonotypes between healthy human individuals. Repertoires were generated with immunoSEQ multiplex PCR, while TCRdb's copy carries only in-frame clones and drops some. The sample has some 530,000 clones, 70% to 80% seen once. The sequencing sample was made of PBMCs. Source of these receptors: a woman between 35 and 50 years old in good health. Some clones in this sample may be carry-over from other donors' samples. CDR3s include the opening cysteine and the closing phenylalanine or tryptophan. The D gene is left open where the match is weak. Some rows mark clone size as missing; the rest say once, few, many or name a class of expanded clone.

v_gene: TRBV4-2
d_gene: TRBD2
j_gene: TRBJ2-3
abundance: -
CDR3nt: TGTGCCAGCAGCCCCGGGACTAGCGGGGTTACAGATACGCAGTATTTT
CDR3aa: CASSPGTSGVTDTQYF

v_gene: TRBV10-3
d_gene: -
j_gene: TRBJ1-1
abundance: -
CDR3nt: TGTGCCATCAGTGACTTCGGGATGACTGAAGCTTTCTTT
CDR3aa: CAISDFGMTEAFF

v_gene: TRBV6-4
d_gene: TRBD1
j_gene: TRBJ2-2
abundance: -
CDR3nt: TGTGCCAGCAGCGCCAAGACAGGGGGCGCCGCCGGGGAGCTGTTTTTT
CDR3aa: CASSAKTGGAAGELFF

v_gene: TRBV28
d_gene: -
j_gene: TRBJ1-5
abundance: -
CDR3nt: TGTGCCACCAAGGGGAACCTTCAGCCCCAGCATTTT
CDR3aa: CATKGNLQPQHF

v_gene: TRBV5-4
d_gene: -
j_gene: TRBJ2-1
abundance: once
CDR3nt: TGTGCCAGCACACCGAGAAACGGGAGACTCCACAATGAGCAGTTCTTC
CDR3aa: CASTPRNGRLHNEQFF

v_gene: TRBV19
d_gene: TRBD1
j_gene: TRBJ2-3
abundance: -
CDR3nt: TGTGCCAGTAGCCAAGACAGGGCGGCTGGAGATACGCAGTATTTT
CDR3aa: CASSQDRAAGDTQYF

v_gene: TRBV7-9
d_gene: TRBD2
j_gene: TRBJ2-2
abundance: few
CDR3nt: TGTGCCAGCAGCCAACTAGCGGGAGTGTCGACCGGGGAGCTGTTTTTT
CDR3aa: CASSQLAGVSTGELFF

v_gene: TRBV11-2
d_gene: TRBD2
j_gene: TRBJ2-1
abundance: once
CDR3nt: TGTGCCAGCAGCAACGGGACTAGGCTTGCTGAGCAGTTCTTC
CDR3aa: CASSNGTRLAEQFF

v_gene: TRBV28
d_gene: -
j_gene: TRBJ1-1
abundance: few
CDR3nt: TGTGCCAGCAGTTTTGGACACCTGAACACTGAAGCTTTCTTT
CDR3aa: CASSFGHLNTEAFF

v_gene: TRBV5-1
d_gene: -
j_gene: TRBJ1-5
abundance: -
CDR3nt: TGCGCCAGCAGCTTGGACGGAAGCAATCAGCCCCAGCATTTT
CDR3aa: CASSLDGSNQPQHF

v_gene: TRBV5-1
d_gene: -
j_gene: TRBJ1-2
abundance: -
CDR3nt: TGCGCCAGCAGCTTGGAGGGTGAAAATGGCTACACCTTC
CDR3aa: CASSLEGENGYTF

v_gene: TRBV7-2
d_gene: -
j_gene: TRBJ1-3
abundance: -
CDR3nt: TGTGCCAGCAGCTTAGGGGGGGGCGTCTCTGGAAACACCATATATTTT
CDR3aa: CASSLGGGVSGNTIYF

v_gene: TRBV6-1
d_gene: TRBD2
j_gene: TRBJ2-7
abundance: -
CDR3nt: TGTGCCAGCAGTGAACCAGCGGGAGGCGAGCAGTACTTC
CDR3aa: CASSEPAGGEQYF

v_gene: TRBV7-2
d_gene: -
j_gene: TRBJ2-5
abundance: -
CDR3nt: TGTGCCAGCAGCTTAGCGGGGGCCCAAGAGACCCAGTACTTC
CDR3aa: CASSLAGAQETQYF

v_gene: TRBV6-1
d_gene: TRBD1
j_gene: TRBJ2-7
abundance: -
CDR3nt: TGTGCCAGCAGTGAAACTAGGGACAGGACTGACTTC
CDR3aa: CASSETRDRTDF

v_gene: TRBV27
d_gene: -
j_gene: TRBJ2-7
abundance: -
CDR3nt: TGTGCCAGCAGTTTATCGAGGGAAACCGGCTCCTACGAGCAGTACTTC
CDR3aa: CASSLSRETGSYEQYF

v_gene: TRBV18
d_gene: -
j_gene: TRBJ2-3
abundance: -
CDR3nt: TGTGCCAGCTCACCAATTGTTACAGATACGCAGTATTTT
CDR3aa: CASSPIVTDTQYF

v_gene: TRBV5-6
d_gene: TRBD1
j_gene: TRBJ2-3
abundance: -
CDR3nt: TGTGCCAGCAGCTTAGGGGGACAGGGAATAGATACGCAGTATTTT
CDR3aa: CASSLGGQGIDTQYF

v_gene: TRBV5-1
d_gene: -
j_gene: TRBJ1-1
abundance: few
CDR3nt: TGCGCCAGCAGCTTTCAATCGTACGGCACTGAAGCTTTCTTT
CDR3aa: CASSFQSYGTEAFF

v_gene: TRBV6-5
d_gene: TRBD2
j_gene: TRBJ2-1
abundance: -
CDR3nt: TGTGCCAGCAGTTACGTGACTAGCGGGAAGAATGAGCAGTTCTTC
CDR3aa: CASSYVTSGKNEQFF

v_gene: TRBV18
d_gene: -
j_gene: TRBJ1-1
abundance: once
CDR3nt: TGTGCCAGCTCACCGAGGGAAACCAACACTGAAGCTTTCTTT
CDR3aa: CASSPRETNTEAFF

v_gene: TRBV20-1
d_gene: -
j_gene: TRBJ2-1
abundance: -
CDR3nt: TGCAGTGCTATCAGGGCAGGTGAGCAGTTCTTC
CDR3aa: CSAIRAGEQFF

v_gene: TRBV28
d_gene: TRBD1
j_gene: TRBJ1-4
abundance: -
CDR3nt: TGTGCCAGCAGTTTGCCCAGGGGGCCTGCTAATGAAAAACTGTTTTTT
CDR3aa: CASSLPRGPANEKLFF

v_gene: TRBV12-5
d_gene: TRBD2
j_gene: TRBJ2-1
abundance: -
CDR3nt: TGTGCTAGTGCCTTGACTAGCGGGAGGGTGTATGAGCAGTTCTTC
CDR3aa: CASALTSGRVYEQFF

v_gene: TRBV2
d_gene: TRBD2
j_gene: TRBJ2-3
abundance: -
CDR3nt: TGTGCCAGCAGTTCCTGGGGACTAGCGGGAAAGGGGGATACGCAGTATTTT
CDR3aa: CASSSWGLAGKGDTQYF

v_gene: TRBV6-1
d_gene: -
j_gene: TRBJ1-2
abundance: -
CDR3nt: TGTGCCAGCAGTGAACGGAGAGTTACTAACTATGGCTACACCTTC
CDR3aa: CASSERRVTNYGYTF

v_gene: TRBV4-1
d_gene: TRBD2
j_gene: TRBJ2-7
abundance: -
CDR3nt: TGCGCCAGCAGCCCTAGCGGGGTCTCCTACGAGCAGTACTTC
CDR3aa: CASSPSGVSYEQYF

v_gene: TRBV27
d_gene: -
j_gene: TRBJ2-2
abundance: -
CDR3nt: TGTGCCAGCAGTCGCCGGGACGGCACCGGGGAGCTGTTTTTT
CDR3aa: CASSRRDGTGELFF

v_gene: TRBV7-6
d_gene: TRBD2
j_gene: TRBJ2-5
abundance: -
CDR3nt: TGTGCCAGCAGCTTAGCTTTTGGTAACGGGGGGAAAGAGACCCAGTACTTC
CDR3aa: CASSLAFGNGGKETQYF

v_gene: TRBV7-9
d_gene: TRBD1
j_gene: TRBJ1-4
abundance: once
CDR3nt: TGTGCCAGCAGCTTACGGCCGGGACAGGGAGATGAAAAACTGTTTTTT
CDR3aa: CASSLRPGQGDEKLFF

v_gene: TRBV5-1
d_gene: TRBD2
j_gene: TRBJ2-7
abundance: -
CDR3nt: TGCGCCAGCAGTCGTAGCGGGGTGGGTTCCTACGAGCAGTACTTC
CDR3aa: CASSRSGVGSYEQYF

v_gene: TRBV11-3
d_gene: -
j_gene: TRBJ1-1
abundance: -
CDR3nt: TGTGCCAGCAGCTTAGGAGGGGCGATGAACACTGAAGCTTTCTTT
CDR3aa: CASSLGGAMNTEAFF

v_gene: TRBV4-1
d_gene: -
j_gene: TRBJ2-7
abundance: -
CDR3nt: TGCGCCAGCAGCCAAGAGAGCCCGACAGGCCCCCACGAGCAGTACTTC
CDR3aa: CASSQESPTGPHEQYF

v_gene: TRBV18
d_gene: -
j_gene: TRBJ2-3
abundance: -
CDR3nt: TGTGCCAGCTCACCGGGGGCTAGGCGAGATACGCAGTATTTT
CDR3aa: CASSPGARRDTQYF

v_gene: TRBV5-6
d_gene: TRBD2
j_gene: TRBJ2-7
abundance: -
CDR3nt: TGTGCCAGCAGCGACGCCGGGACTAGCGACGAGCAGTACTTC
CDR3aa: CASSDAGTSDEQYF

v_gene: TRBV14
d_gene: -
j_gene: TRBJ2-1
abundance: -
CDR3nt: TGTGCCAGCAGCCAGACTGTAGGGCGGGCCCCCTACAATGAGCAGTTCTTC
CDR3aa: CASSQTVGRAPYNEQFF

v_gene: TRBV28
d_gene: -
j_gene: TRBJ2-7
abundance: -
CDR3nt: TGTGCCAGCAGTCTCGGTCTGACCTCCTACGAGCAGTACTTC
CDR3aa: CASSLGLTSYEQYF

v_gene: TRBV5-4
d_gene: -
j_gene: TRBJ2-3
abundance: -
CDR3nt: TGTGCCAGCAGCTTGGGAGTGGGGCGGAGCACAGATACGCAGTATTTT
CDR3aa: CASSLGVGRSTDTQYF

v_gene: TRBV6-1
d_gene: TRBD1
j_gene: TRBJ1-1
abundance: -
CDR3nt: TGTGCCAGCAAAGGGACAGGGGGTATTCCTGAAGCTTTCTTT
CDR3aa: CASKGTGGIPEAFF